These 9 T cell receptor beta chains originate from one sample sequenced in a study of blood T cell repertoires in COVID-19. TCRdb's copy holds only in-frame clones and misses some; the assay was immunoSEQ multiplex PCR. The sample carries 250,000 to 300,000 clones, nearly 90% recorded once. The sample was PBMCs or T cells enriched from blood (not recorded which). These receptors came from a woman in her twenties or thirties who had recovered from COVID-19.

The rearrangement joins TRBV14 to TRBJ1-3; 7 bases agree with TRBD1. The CDR3 length is 16 residues. J gave up 0 bases and V 1 base, and 3 bases lay outside the gene matches. CDR1 is SGHDN and CDR2 is FVKESK in the germline V gene. In DNA, the CDR3 is TGTGCCAGCAGCCAAGTCCACAGGGGCTCTGGAAACACCATATATTTT. This gives the protein CASSQVHRGSGNTIYF.

V gene TRBV28 combines with J gene TRBJ2-7; 7 bases fit TRBD1. Germline V gene data show CDR1 as MDHEN and CDR2 as SYDVKM. The length of the CDR3 is 17 residues. V dropped 2 bases and J dropped 3; count of bases not matched to a gene: 13. CDR3 region: CASSLAPLYRGHYEQYF. CDR3 coding DNA: TGTGCCAGCAGTTTAGCCCCCCTATACAGGGGACACTACGAGCAGTACTTC.

In this sample, this clone turned up once. The chain uses TRBV4-1 and TRBJ1-1; 7 bases line up with TRBD1. The ends lost 1 base at V and 4 bases at J; junction bases unmatched: 3. CDR1 MGHRA and CDR2 YSYEKL come from the germline V gene. This CDR3 is 14 amino acids long. The CDR3 nucleotides are TGCGCCAGCAGCCAAGGACAGGGCAGCACTGAAGCTTTCTTT. This translates into CASSQGQGSTEAFF.

V usage is TRBV7-8 and J usage is TRBJ2-5; TRBD2 matches at 8 bases. The CDR3 runs 15 residues. V lost 2 bases to trimming and J lost 5 bases; unmatched junction nucleotides: 7. Germline CDR1 SGHVS, CDR2 FQNEAQ. The CDR3 sequence: CASSLISGGVETQYF. The DNA of the CDR3 is TGTGCCAGCAGCTTAATATCGGGAGGGGTGGAGACCCAGTACTTC.

The chain recombines TRBV7-9 with TRBJ2-1; the match to TRBD2 covers 13 bases. This CDR3 region has 19 residues. The V gene's germline CDR1 is SEHNR and CDR2 FQNEAQ (reference sequence). After removal of 2 bases from V and 2 bases from J, the junction contained 9 bases not matched to a gene. The DNA for the CDR3 is TGTGCCAGCAGCTTAATAGTGGGGACTAGCGGGATGACCTACAATGAGCAGTTCTTC. As protein: CASSLIVGTSGMTYNEQFF.

The V gene is TRBV27, the J gene TRBJ2-3; D is possibly TRBD2 (6 bases). The germline CDR1 and CDR2 sequences are MNHEY and SMNVEV (reference sequence). V was trimmed by 8 bases and J by 3 bases, leaving 15 bases between them. The CDR3 has 14 amino acids. This CDR3 is CASQISGRTDTQYF. CDR3 DNA: TGTGCCAGCCAGATTAGTGGGAGGACAGATACGCAGTATTTT.

The chain uses TRBV25-1 and TRBJ1-5; D might be TRBD1 (5 bases). The V gene's germline CDR1 is MGHDK and CDR2 SYGVNS. The CDR3 runs 15 residues. Trimming shortened V by 3 bases and J by 0 bases, and 9 bases separated the two germline ends. For the CDR3, the DNA is TGTGCCAGCAGTGAGTGGGGCCATAGCAATCAGCCCCAGCATTTT. As protein: CASSEWGHSNQPQHF. Full variable domain (missing parts from reference TRBV25-1 and TRBJ1-5): EADIYQTPRYLVIGTGKKITLECSQTMGHDKMYWYQQDPGMELHLIHYSYGVNSTEKGDLSSESTVSRIRTEHFPLTLESARPSHTSQYLCASSEWGHSNQPQHFGDGTRLSIL.

The CDR3 protein is CASSFPGQGGTGELFF. The DNA for the CDR3 is TGTGCCAGCAGTTTCCCCGGACAGGGGGGCACCGGGGAGCTGTTTTTT. The J gene is TRBJ2-2, the V gene TRBV28; TRBD1 agrees at 10 bases. J was trimmed by 4 bases and V by 3 bases; bases with no gene match: 5. The CDR3 length is 16 residues. Germline-derived CDR1 and CDR2 are MDHEN and SYDVKM.

This sequence joins TRBV5-1 and TRBJ2-2, with D tentatively TRBD1 (5 bases). Trimming pared 2 bases from V and 7 bases from J, leaving 12 bases between. This CDR3 spans 14 amino acids. The germline V gene encodes CDR1 SGHRS and CDR2 YFSETQ. The CDR3 reads CASSFYQGGGELFF. The CDR3 DNA reads as TGCGCCAGCAGCTTTTACCAGGGTGGCGGGGAGCTGTTTTTT.